Listed here is a single T cell receptor (beta chain). The sample is drawn from a study of glioma-infiltrating T cells after dendritic cell vaccination. TCRdb's table, derived via immunoSEQ multiplex PCR, lists solely in-frame clones and lacks some. The sample contains around 87,000 clones, 75% to 90% of which appear only once. Losses at the gene ends were 3 bases for V and 6 bases for J; bases not matched to a gene: 9. The CDR3 length is 15 residues. The V gene's germline CDR1 is SEHNR and CDR2 FQNEAQ (reference sequence). Specified time point: after dendritic cell vaccination, including at tumor progression/relapse.

This TCR came from a human donor with glioblastoma. The gene calls are TRBV7-9 and TRBJ2-7; 9 bases are a match to TRBD1. This material consisted of blood, taken after dendritic cell vaccination. CDR3 nucleotide sequence: TGTGCCAGCAGCTTCTCATGGACAGGGGATCGCGAGCAGTACTTC. Its protein product is CASSFSWTGDREQYF.